Each of the 19 T cell receptor beta chains below was sequenced from the same sample in a study of lymphopenia after photon versus proton radiotherapy (dated by TCRdb to the late 2010s). Libraries came from the immunoSEQ multiplex PCR assay. Imported from immuneACCESS, the table was reduced by TCRdb to in-frame sequences with V and J called. These copies leave out some clones; in studies compared against another copy, an unresolved V gene accounts for under half, and the cause of the remainder is not known. The sample table shows tens of thousands of clones, and roughly 84% are seen once. Together, the top ten hold around 2% of the sample. The specimen comprised peripheral blood, sampled from a patient treated with proton-based radiotherapy. The receptors were gathered from a man in his fifties or sixties with pancreatic cancer.

The chain employs TRBV28 and TRBJ2-3, with TRBD2 identical over 14 bases. Unmatched junction bases numbered 12, after V lost 3 bases and J lost 1 base. CDR1 is MDHEN, CDR2 SYDVKM, per germline. This CDR3 has 20 amino acids. CDR3 region: CASSFGLLPGLAGGTDTQYF. The CDR3 DNA reads TGTGCCAGCAGTTTTGGGTTGCTACCGGGACTAGCGGGAGGCACAGATACGCAGTATTTT.

This chain uses TRBV6-6 with TRBJ2-7; D may be TRBD2 (6 bases). V was shortened by 4 bases and J by 1 base, with 14 bases between the two germline ends. CDR1 is MNHNY and CDR2 is SVGAGI in the germline V gene (reference sequence). There are 15 residues in the CDR3. The CDR3 here is CASSFYGAGSYEQYF. CDR3 sequence (DNA): TGTGCCAGCAGTTTTTACGGGGCGGGGTCCTACGAGCAGTACTTC.

The chain has TRBV5-8 and TRBJ2-1, with D tentatively TRBD2 (6 bases). The CDR3 contains 17 residues. The V end lost 4 bases, the J end lost 7 bases, and 24 bases lay between the germline ends. Germline-derived CDR1 and CDR2 are SGHTS and YDEGEE. The CDR3 reads CASSEVEEVGGWNEQFF. The DNA of the CDR3 is TGTGCCAGCAGCGAAGTCGAAGAGGTGGGGGGTTGGAATGAGCAGTTCTTC.

The chain recombines TRBV6-6 with TRBJ2-7; D is tentatively TRBD1 or TRBD2 (5 bases each). Germline V lookup: CDR1 MNHNY, CDR2 SVGAGI (reference sequence). Trimming took off 9 bases at V and 3 bases at J, with 18 bases between the two ends. CDR3 length: 14 residues. The CDR3 reads CASASAGDGYEQYF. The CDR3, as DNA: TGTGCCAGTGCTTCTGCTGGGGACGGCTACGAGCAGTACTTC.

The V call is TRBV6-1, the J call TRBJ2-7; D uncertain. The germline V gene has CDR1 MNHNS and CDR2 SASEGT. The CDR3 length is 15 residues. V was pared by 6 bases and J by 3 bases, with 18 bases between. CDR3 DNA: TGTGCCAGCAGGGACCCCCCACAGAGCCACTACGAGCAGTACTTC. It encodes CASRDPPQSHYEQYF.

The genes are TRBV5-6 and TRBJ1-1; D remains ambiguous. Germline V lookup: CDR1 SGHDT, CDR2 YYEEEE. Trimming took 2 bases from V and 5 from J, leaving 19 bases between them. This CDR3 has 16 amino acids. CDR3 protein: CASSLTAGGKWTEAFF. In nucleotides, the CDR3 is TGTGCCAGCAGCTTAACGGCGGGTGGGAAGTGGACTGAAGCTTTCTTT.

With regard to this clone: Additional DNA sequences in this sample encode the identical CDR3. The chain couples TRBV7-2 to TRBJ2-1; 7 bases fit TRBD2. The CDR3 is made up of 15 amino acids. The ends lost 1 base at V and 1 base at J; junction bases unmatched: 1. Germline V CDR1 and CDR2: SGHTA, FQGNSA. The CDR3 region has the DNA TGTGCCAGCAGCTTAGGGCGGGGGTCCTACAATGAGCAGTTCTTC. Protein sequence: CASSLGRGSYNEQFF.

This rearrangement joins TRBV28 to TRBJ2-3; 11 bases map to TRBD2. The CDR3 runs to 15 residues. The V and J ends lost 5 bases and 1 base, in that order; junction bases with no gene match: 2. Germline CDR1 is MDHEN and CDR2 is SYDVKM. In DNA form, the CDR3 reads TGTGCCAGCAGTCAACTAGCGGGAGGCACAGATACGCAGTATTTT. Amino acids: CASSQLAGGTDTQYF.

The J gene is TRBJ2-7, the V gene TRBV5-1; D is undetermined. CDR3 length: 14 residues. The germline V gene encodes CDR1 SGHRS and CDR2 YFSETQ. The V end lost 7 bases, the J end lost 0 bases, and 14 bases lay between the germline ends. The CDR3 DNA follows: TGCGCCAGCGGGCAGAGGTTGGGCTCCTACGAGCAGTACTTC. It is translated as CASGQRLGSYEQYF. Full variable domain (outside the CDR3, taken from reference TRBV5-1 and TRBJ2-7): KAGVTQTPRYLIKTRGQQVTLSCSPISGHRSVSWYQQTPGQGLQFLFEYFSETQRNKGNFPGRFSGRQFSNSRSEMNVSTLELGDSALYLCASGQRLGSYEQYFGPGTRLTVT.

The genes are TRBV5-1 and TRBJ1-4; 9 bases agree with TRBD1. After removal of 4 bases from V and 8 bases from J, the junction contained 9 bases not matched to a gene. CDR3 size: 15 residues. The germline V gene has CDR1 SGHRS and CDR2 YFSETQ. The CDR3 loop reads CASSLPGQGYEKLFF. The CDR3 region has the DNA TGCGCCAGCAGCCTACCGGGACAGGGATACGAAAAACTGTTTTTT.

The rearrangement joins TRBV4-1 to TRBJ2-5; no definite D call. Trimming left V 4 bases short and J 5 bases short, with 17 bases between. The CDR3 is made up of 15 amino acids. Germline-derived CDR1 and CDR2 are MGHRA and YSYEKL. CDR3 sequence (DNA): TGCGCCAGCAGCCCCGACGGCTTCAAACTTGAGACCCAGTACTTC. It is translated as CASSPDGFKLETQYF.

The chain employs TRBV19 and TRBJ1-4; D is unclear. The V and J ends lost 6 bases and 0 bases respectively, with 20 bases between them. Germline V gives CDR1 LNHDA, CDR2 SQIVND (reference sequence). The CDR3 consists of 18 residues. The CDR3 nucleotides are TGTGCCAGTAGAATTTGGGCTTCGGGAGACGCAACTAATGAAAAACTGTTTTTT. It codes for CASRIWASGDATNEKLFF.

The chain is built from TRBV7-2 and TRBJ2-5; 15 nucleotides align to TRBD2. CDR1 and CDR2 from the germline V gene are SGHTA and FQGNSA. The CDR3 length is 16 residues. V was pared by 5 bases and J by 5 bases, with 6 bases of the junction left unmatched. DNA of the CDR3: TGTGCCAGCAGCCACCCCGGACTAGCGGGAGGGGAGACCCAGTACTTC. Protein sequence: CASSHPGLAGGETQYF.

The gene calls are TRBV6-1 and TRBJ2-7, with 10 bases matching TRBD1. Germline CDR1 is MNHNS and CDR2 is SASEGT. The CDR3 is 15 residues long. With V trimmed by 7 bases and J by 3 bases, 9 bases remained unmatched. The CDR3 DNA reads TGTGCCAGCAAGGGACAGGGGAACTCCTTCTACGAGCAGTACTTC. It specifies CASKGQGNSFYEQYF.

The genes are TRBV7-6 and TRBJ2-7, with 9 bases fitting TRBD1. The CDR3 consists of 13 residues. CDR1 and CDR2 (germline): SGHVS, FNYEAQ. V shed 5 bases and J 7 bases; nucleotides not matched to a gene: 6. The DNA for the CDR3 is TGTGCCAGCAGCCCCAGCGGACAGGGGGAGCAGTACTTC. Residues: CASSPSGQGEQYF.

This clone turned up a few times. The rearrangement joins TRBV18 to TRBJ2-3; the match to TRBD2 covers 15 bases. The V segment lost 2 bases and the J segment 3 bases; nucleotides outside the gene matches: 6. The CDR3 length is 18 residues. Germline CDR1 is KGHSH and CDR2 is LQKENI. CDR3 bases: TGTGCCAGCTCACCAGTTGGACTAGCGGGAGGGCCGACAGATACGCAGTATTTT. Residues: CASSPVGLAGGPTDTQYF. Drawing the rest from reference TRBV18 and TRBJ2-3, the complete variable domain is NAGVMQNPRHLVRRRGQEARLRCSPMKGHSHVYWYRQLPEEGLKFMVYLQKENIIDESGMPKERFSAEFPKEGPSILRIQQVVRGDSAAYFCASSPVGLAGGPTDTQYFGPGTRLTVL.

The table lists this clone with a few counts. The chain uses TRBV19 and TRBJ1-4; TRBD1 aligns across 8 bases. Germline CDR1 and CDR2: LNHDA and SQIVND (reference sequence). The CDR3 covers 13 residues. V lost 9 bases to trimming and J lost 7 bases; unmatched junction nucleotides: 7. CDR3 protein: CASMDRVVEKLFF. CDR3 coding DNA: TGTGCCAGCATGGACAGGGTAGTTGAAAAACTGTTTTTT.

The chain combines TRBV30 with TRBJ2-4; TRBD1 aligns across 8 bases. CDR1 GTSNPN and CDR2 SVGIG come from the germline V gene (reference sequence). Losses at the gene ends were 3 bases for V and 2 bases for J; bases not matched to a gene: 9. The CDR3 consists of 16 residues. The CDR3 coding sequence is TGTGCCTGGAGCTTCGGACAGGGTATAACCAAAAACATTCAGTACTTC. Protein product: CAWSFGQGITKNIQYF.

The chain joins TRBV6-6 to TRBJ1-1; TRBD1 matches 7 bases. Unmatched junction bases numbered 6, after V lost 5 bases and J lost 0 bases. The CDR3 loop spans 15 amino acids. Germline V gene sequence: CDR1 MNHNY, CDR2 SVGAGI (reference sequence). CDR3: CASSPRTGVNTEAFF. Written as DNA, the CDR3 is TGTGCCAGCAGTCCACGGACAGGTGTGAACACTGAAGCTTTCTTT.